This T cell receptor (beta chain) was obtained from a study of long-term antiretroviral therapy in people with HIV. About the research overall: The oldest specimens predate the 2015 immediate-ART recommendation by about a decade. Study conclusions and caveats: ART adherence, viral resistance and therapy changes were not recorded.

Running of the v3.0 immunoSEQ assay took place at survey level. Clones were read by immunoSEQ multiplex PCR, and TCRdb kept only the in-frame ones, dropping some. The profile covers about 21,000 clones, with almost 85% appearing a single time and 4.6% taken by the ten largest. By share of the sample, this clone is medium-sized. Its antigen is still unknown. CDR3 length: 14 residues. Germline V gene lookup returns CDR1 SGHAT and CDR2 FQNNGV. V lost 4 bases, J lost 6 bases, and 12 bases lay in between. The rearrangement uses TRBV11-2 and TRBJ2-2; perhaps TRBD2 as D (5 bases). The source of this sequence is a man aged 18 to 29 with HIV. This sample comprised unsorted PBMCs, obtained 0.5 years after starting antiretroviral therapy. CDR3 sequence: CASSSVFSAGELFF. As DNA, the CDR3 is TGTGCCAGCAGCTCCGTTTTTAGCGCCGGGGAGCTGTTTTTT.